The entry that follows covers one TCR beta chain sequence. Its antigen is as yet unknown. The data stem from a study of cytomegalovirus exposure and HLA in healthy donors. Study as a whole: Of the donors genotyped, about 390 in all, about 82% fell in the Caucasian-associated ancestry cluster.

Germline CDR1 and CDR2: MGHRA and YSYEKL. Trimming left V 1 base short and J 7 bases short, with 11 bases between. This CDR3 comprises 14 residues. Study-wide points: Excluded: some indistinguishable V segments such as TRBV6-2 and TRBV6-3. A few chains tied to CMV proved CMV antigen-specific in vitro. Associated with cytomegalovirus, according to the listing, were some 150 TCR beta chains.

The PCR employed 60 Vbeta primers together with 13 Jbeta primers. Sequencing used immunoSEQ multiplex PCR; TCRdb keeps in-frame clones, though not all of them. Seen here are 170,000 or so clones, 84% observed once, and the top ten hold around 4.8%. The V call is TRBV4-1, the J call TRBJ2-1; TRBD2 is a possible D gene (5 bases). This receptor was taken from a girl under 18 in good health and CMV-seropositive. Sequencing was performed on PBMCs. The CDR3 nucleotides read TGCGCCAGCAGCCAAGGAGGGCTTTGGAATGAGCAGTTCTTC. Amino acid sequence: CASSQGGLWNEQFF.